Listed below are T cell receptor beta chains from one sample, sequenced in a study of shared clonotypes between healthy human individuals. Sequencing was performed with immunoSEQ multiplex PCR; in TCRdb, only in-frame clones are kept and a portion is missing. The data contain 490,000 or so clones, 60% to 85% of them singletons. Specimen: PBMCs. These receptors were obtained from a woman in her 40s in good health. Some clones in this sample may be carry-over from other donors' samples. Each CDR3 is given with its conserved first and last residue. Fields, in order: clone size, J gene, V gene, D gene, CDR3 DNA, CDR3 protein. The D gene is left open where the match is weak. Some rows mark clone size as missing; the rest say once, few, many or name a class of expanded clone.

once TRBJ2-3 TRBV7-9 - TGTGCCAGCAGCCCACGGATGTCTAGCACAGATACGCAGTATTTT CASSPRMSSTDTQYF
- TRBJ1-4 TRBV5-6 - TGTGCCAGCAGCTTGGGGGTACCCCCAGCCGAAAAACTGTTTTTT CASSLGVPPAEKLFF
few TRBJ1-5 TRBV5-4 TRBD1 TGTGCCAGCGGGACAGGGGGCCTCAATCAGCCCCAGCATTTT CASGTGGLNQPQHF
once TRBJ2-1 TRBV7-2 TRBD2 TGTGCCAGCAGCCCAAAACTAGCGGGAGGTTACAATGAGCAGTTCTTC CASSPKLAGGYNEQFF
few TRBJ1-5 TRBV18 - TGTGCCAGCTCACCCCAACCCCAGGGTCAGCCCCAGCATTTT CASSPQPQGQPQHF
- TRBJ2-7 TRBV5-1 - TGCGCCAGCAGCTTGGCCAAGGAGGTGGGCGAGCAGTACTTC CASSLAKEVGEQYF
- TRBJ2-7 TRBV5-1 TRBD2 TGCGCCAGCAGCTCCAGACTAGCGGGAGGAAAAGAGCAGTACTTC CASSSRLAGGKEQYF
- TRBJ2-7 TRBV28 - TGTGCCAGCACAAACGACTGGGGGGCTTTTGGGTGGGAGCGAGCCTTGTGGCAGTACTTC CASTNDWGAFGWERALWQYF
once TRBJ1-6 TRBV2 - TGTGCCAGCAGTGATCGGGACAATTCCCTCCACTTT CASSDRDNSLHF
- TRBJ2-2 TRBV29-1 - TGCAGCGTTGCTTTGTCGGGAGTTACCGGGGAGCTGTTTTTT CSVALSGVTGELFF
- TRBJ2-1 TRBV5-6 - TGTGCCAGCAGCACCGTCAACAATGAGCAGTTCTTC CASSTVNNEQFF
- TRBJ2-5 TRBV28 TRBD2 TGTGCCAGCAGTTTACCGGGAGGGCCGGGGGAGACCCAGTACTTC CASSLPGGPGETQYF
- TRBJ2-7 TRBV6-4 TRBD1 TGTGCCAGCAGCGAATTACTTGGGACAGCCTACGAGCAGTACTTC CASSELLGTAYEQYF
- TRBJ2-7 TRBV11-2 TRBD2 TGTGCCAGCAGCTTGGCCCTAGCGGGGGGTTACGAGCAGTACTTC CASSLALAGGYEQYF
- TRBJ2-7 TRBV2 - TGTGCCAGCAGTGGGTCCCGCCAGGGTTCCTACGAGCAGTACTTC CASSGSRQGSYEQYF
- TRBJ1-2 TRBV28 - TGTGCCAGCAGTTCCGGGGGCTTATATGGCTACACCTTC CASSSGGLYGYTF
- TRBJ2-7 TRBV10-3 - TGTGCCACTTATGGGGGGACATCCTACGAGCAGTACTTC CATYGGTSYEQYF
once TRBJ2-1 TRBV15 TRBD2 TGTGCCACCAGCAGAGATCGAACGGGAGGGCCAGATGAGCAGTTCTTC CATSRDRTGGPDEQFF
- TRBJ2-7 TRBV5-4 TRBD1 TGTGCCAGCAGACCAGGGGGCAGATACGAGCAGTACTTC CASRPGGRYEQYF
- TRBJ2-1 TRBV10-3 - TGTGCCATCAGTGAGTCACCGGACGGGAATGAGCAGTTCTTC CAISESPDGNEQFF
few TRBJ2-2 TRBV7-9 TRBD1 TGTGCCAGCAGCGACACCGGGACAGGGATCGGGGAGCTGTTTTTT CASSDTGTGIGELFF
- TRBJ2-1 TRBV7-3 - TGTGCCAGCAGTCCTCTAGCGATCTCCTACAATGAGCAGTTCTTC CASSPLAISYNEQFF
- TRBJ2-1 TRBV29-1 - TGCAGCGTCAGGGGAGGGAGCTACAATGAGCAGTTCTTC CSVRGGSYNEQFF
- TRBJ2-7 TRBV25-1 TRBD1 TGTGCCAGCAGTGGATCCAACAGGGGGCGGTACGAGCAGTACTTC CASSGSNRGRYEQYF